One and the same sample provided the 10 T cell receptor beta chains below, sequenced in a study of tumor-infiltrating lymphocytes in primary liver carcinoma. The source material, roughly 18-33 mg of unsorted bulk tissue, was used to co-extract RNA and DNA. Constant-region priming of approximately 500 ng total RNA yielded TCR beta cDNA. Generation of the TCR beta libraries relied on three nested multiplex PCR rounds using slightly modified ARM-PCR. In the first two PCR rounds, TRBV1-TRBV30 forward primers were paired with a C-beta reverse primer, and each round lasted approximately 10 cycles. TCRdb itself ran the multiplex PCR reads through MiXCR, one entry per CDR3 protein. The sample holds about 60,000 distinct CDR3 sequences, roughly two thirds seen once. The sample was liver tumor tissue from sampling region 4. This sample's subset: tumor region T4, right-lateral pole. These receptors were taken from a man between 40 and 49 years old with primary liver carcinoma and hepatitis B virus infection.

In the case of this clonotype: The junction does not match germline at one end; this may be a read error. The chain has TRBV6-5 and TRBJ2-5; D is unresolved. CDR3 length: 11 residues. The germline V gene has CDR1 MNHEY and CDR2 SVGAGI. CDR3 sequence (DNA): TGTGACAGCACCGTCCGCGGGACCCAGTACTTC. Residues: CDSTVRGTQYF.

This clonotype was detected only a few times. The chain links TRBV24-1 to TRBJ1-5, with 8 bases matching TRBD1. Germline V gives CDR1 KGHDR, CDR2 SFDVKD. CDR3 length: 14 residues. Germline trimming cut 6 bases from V and 6 bases from J; bases unmatched to any gene: 6. The CDR3 DNA is TGTGCCACCAGTAATTCTGACAGGGGTCAGCCCCAGCATTTT. This encodes CATSNSDRGQPQHF.

A word on this clonotype: One end of the junction varies from germline; a read error may be responsible. The rearrangement uses TRBV6-2 or TRBV6-3 and TRBJ2-3; TRBD2 aligns across 14 bases. CDR3 length equals 15 residues. CDR1 is MNHEY, CDR2 SVGEGT, per germline. CDR3 sequence reads: CASSRGLAGGDTHYF. The CDR3 DNA follows: TGTGCCAGCAGCCGCGGACTAGCGGGAGGCGATACGCATTATTTT.

To note about this clonotype: A much larger clone lies a single base off, so this may be a read error. The chain recombines TRBV5-1 with TRBJ1-4; 8 bases are shared with TRBD1. The trim removed 7 bases at V and 3 bases at J, leaving 8 bases unmatched. Germline V gives CDR1 SGHRS, CDR2 YFSETQ. This CDR3 is built from 15 residues. Here the CDR3 reads CASWGAQGANEKLFF. CDR3 nucleotide sequence: TGCGCCAGCTGGGGCGCACAGGGGGCTAATGAAAAACTGTTTTTT. Filled out from reference TRBV5-1 and TRBJ1-4, the complete variable domain reads KAGVTQTPRYLIKTRGQQVTLSCSPISGHRSVSWYQQTPGQGLQFLFEYFSETQRNKGNFPGRFSGRQFSNSRSEMNVSTLELGDSALYLCASWGAQGANEKLFFGSGTQLSVL.

On this clonotype itself: Mismatch with germline at one junction end may stem from a read error. The chain uses TRBV11-2 and TRBJ2-5; D is unclear. CDR3 length: 13 amino acids. The germline gives CDR1 SGHAT, CDR2 FQNNGV. The CDR3 sequence: CASNLALEETQYF. DNA of the CDR3: TGTGCCAGCAACTTAGCTCTGGAAGAGACACAGTACTTC.

The chain combines TRBV29-1 with TRBJ2-7; TRBD2 might be the D (5 bases). Germline V CDR1 and CDR2: SQVTM, ANQGSEA. Trimming shortened V by 4 bases and J by 3 bases, and 16 bases separated the two germline ends. The CDR3 length is 14 residues. CDR3 loop: CSVVLARVYYEQYF. CDR3 DNA sequence: TGCAGCGTTGTTTTAGCGCGAGTATACTACGAGCAGTACTTC.

This clonotype occurred once. Since a much larger clone is just one base distant, this may be a read error. The chain has TRBV2 and TRBJ2-6; D is tentatively TRBD1 or TRBD2 (6 bases each). The germline V gene has CDR1 SNHLY and CDR2 FYNNEI. The CDR3 totals 15 residues. CDR3 residues: CASSSQGTGANVPTF. The CDR3 DNA reads TGTGCCAGCAGCTCCCAGGGGACTGGGGCCAACGTCCCGACTTTC.

As regards this clonotype: The conserved phenylalanine or tryptophan normally closing the CDR3 is absent here, so this likely arose from a read error. This chain uses TRBV11-2 with TRBJ1-4; no reliable D call. Germline CDR1 is SGHAT and CDR2 is FQNNGV. This CDR3 contains 15 residues. The CDR3 DNA reads as TGTGCCAGCAGCTTAGACGGATTCGCTAATGAAAGACTGTTTTAT. It translates to CASSLDGFANERLFY.

Concerning this clonotype: A much larger clone lies one base from this, so it may be a read error. This rearrangement joins TRBV29-1 to TRBJ2-7, with D possibly matching TRBD2 (6 bases). The CDR3 loop spans 13 amino acids. V lost 7 bases and J lost 5, with 18 bases in between. Germline V CDR1 and CDR2: SQVTM, ANQGSEA. CDR3 residues: CSGGDSDFHEQYF. CDR3 coding DNA: TGCAGCGGGGGGGACTCTGACTTCCACGAGCAGTACTTC.

At least ten counts were recorded for this clonotype. The V gene is TRBV5-4, the J gene TRBJ2-5; weak D call: TRBD1 (5 bases). The CDR3 sequence is 11 residues long. CDR1 and CDR2 from the germline V gene are SGHNT and YYREEE (reference sequence). V lost 3 bases and J lost 5, with 5 bases in between. CDR3 loop: CASSSGETQYF. As DNA, the CDR3 is TGTGCCAGCAGCTCAGGGGAGACCCAGTACTTC.